What follows are 26 T cell receptor beta chains derived from one specimen sequenced in a study of blood T cell repertoires in COVID-19. Clones were read by immunoSEQ multiplex PCR, and TCRdb kept only the in-frame ones, dropping some. The data contain around 100,000 clones, roughly 90% of them singletons. Sequencing input: peripheral blood. These receptors were obtained from a woman between 55 and 75 years old with acute or convalescent COVID-19.

To note about this clone: This sample also contains other DNA sequences that code for the same CDR3. The V call is TRBV15, the J call TRBJ1-2; weak D call: TRBD1 (5 bases). Germline V CDR1 and CDR2: LNHNV, YYDKDF (reference sequence). The CDR3 spans 13 residues. The V gene lost 1 base and the J gene lost 8 bases, with 11 bases spanning the gap. CDR3 sequence (DNA): TGTGCCACCAGCAGAGTGGGGGGATGGGGCTACACCTTC. It codes for CATSRVGGWGYTF.

V is TRBV9 and J is TRBJ2-5; TRBD2 matches at 11 bases. The CDR3 length is 16 residues. The germline gives CDR1 SGDLS, CDR2 YYNGEE. Trimming took 3 bases from V and 5 from J; bases not matched to a gene: 9. CDR3 nucleotides: TGTGCCAGCAGCGAGACTAGCGGGATGGTGGGGGAGACCCAGTACTTC. It specifies CASSETSGMVGETQYF.

This chain joins TRBV6-5 and TRBJ2-7, with D perhaps matching TRBD2 (5 bases). With 4 bases removed from V and 5 bases from J, the gap between germline ends came to 12 bases. Germline-derived CDR1 and CDR2 are MNHEY and SVGAGI. This CDR3 is built from 13 residues. CDR3 amino acids: CASSSRVSHEQYF. In DNA, the CDR3 is TGTGCCAGCAGTTCGAGGGTGTCTCACGAGCAGTACTTC.

Here the CDR3 DNA reads TGTGCCAGCTCACCCCAGGGAGGGGCCATGAACACTGAAGCTTTCTTT. As protein: CASSPQGGAMNTEAFF. The chain is built from TRBV18 and TRBJ1-1; a possible D gene is TRBD1 (5 bases). CDR1 is KGHSH, CDR2 LQKENI, per germline. This CDR3 comprises 16 residues. Trimming shortened V by 3 bases and J by 0 bases, and 14 bases separated the two germline ends.

This clone has a handful of counts. V is TRBV20-1 and J is TRBJ1-1, with D unresolved. Germline CDR1 reads DFQATT; CDR2 reads SNEGSKA (reference sequence). The CDR3 sequence is 11 residues long. This chain's CDR3 is CRARWSTEAFF. As DNA, the CDR3 is TGCAGGGCCAGATGGAGCACTGAAGCTTTCTTT.

The chain joins TRBV27 to TRBJ2-2, with a tentative D call TRBD2 (6 bases). Germline values: CDR1 MNHEY, CDR2 SMNVEV (reference sequence). The CDR3 spans 15 residues. V shed 3 bases and J shed 6 bases, with 14 bases lying between them. CDR3: CASSFERESSGELFF. CDR3 coding DNA: TGTGCCAGCAGTTTTGAACGGGAGTCCTCCGGGGAGCTGTTTTTT.

CDR3 sequence (DNA): TGTGCCAGTAGTATAAAGCCGGGACACAACAATGAGCAGTTCTTC. Residues: CASSIKPGHNNEQFF. This chain links TRBV19 with TRBJ2-1, with a tentative D call TRBD1 (6 bases). Trimming took 2 bases from V and 5 from J, leaving 13 bases between them. Per germline, CDR1 LNHDA and CDR2 SQIVND (reference sequence). CDR3 length: 15 amino acids.

The gene calls are TRBV18 and TRBJ2-5; 11 bases align to TRBD1. The V and J ends lost 3 bases and 5 bases, in that order; junction bases with no gene match: 5. The germline CDR1 and CDR2 sequences are KGHSH and LQKENI. This CDR3 is 15 amino acids long. CDR3 in amino acids: CASSPRTGGLETQYF. CDR3 DNA: TGTGCCAGCTCACCTAGGACAGGGGGCTTGGAGACCCAGTACTTC.

This clone was counted only a few times. The chain uses TRBV9 and TRBJ2-1; TRBD2 matches 9 bases. The CDR3 loop spans 16 amino acids. CDR1 and CDR2 from the germline V gene are SGDLS and YYNGEE. Losses at the gene ends were 0 bases for V and 6 bases for J; bases not matched to a gene: 7. Here the CDR3 reads CASSVGMAGGRNEQFF. For the CDR3, the DNA is TGTGCCAGCAGCGTAGGGATGGCGGGAGGGCGCAATGAGCAGTTCTTC.

This rearrangement joins TRBV10-3 to TRBJ2-2; 9 bases match TRBD1. The CDR3 is made up of 16 amino acids. V lost 0 bases and J lost 4; bases outside the gene matches: 3. From germline, CDR1 is ENHRY and CDR2 SYGVKD. CDR3 loop: CAISESGTGSTGELFF. The CDR3 region has the DNA TGTGCCATCAGTGAGTCCGGGACAGGGAGCACCGGGGAGCTGTTTTTT.

The chain is built from TRBV7-8 and TRBJ2-7; TRBD1 agrees at 9 bases. The CDR3 consists of 16 residues. Germline V gene lookup returns CDR1 SGHVS and CDR2 FQNEAQ. The V segment lost 5 bases and the J segment 1 base; nucleotides outside the gene matches: 9. DNA for the CDR3: TGTGCCAGCAGCAGGTACCGGGACAGGGCATCCTACGAGCAGTACGTC. Encoded protein: CASSRYRDRASYEQYV.

The rearrangement joins TRBV7-6 to TRBJ2-2, with TRBD2 as a possible D gene (6 bases). CDR1 is SGHVS, CDR2 FNYEAQ, per germline. The CDR3 is 15 residues long. Deletions cut 1 base from V and 3 bases from J, with 9 bases between. Here the CDR3 reads CASSLGGGYTGELFF. The CDR3 DNA is TGTGCCAGCAGCTTAGGGGGAGGCTACACCGGGGAGCTGTTTTTT.

This chain links TRBV5-1 with TRBJ1-2; 10 bases map to TRBD1. Trimming cost V 3 bases and J 3 bases; bases outside gene matches: 2. The CDR3 runs to 14 residues. Germline V gene sequence: CDR1 SGHRS, CDR2 YFSETQ. The CDR3 loop is CASSSTGGHYGYTF. For the CDR3, the DNA is TGCGCCAGCAGCTCGACAGGGGGCCACTATGGCTACACCTTC. Drawing the rest from reference TRBV5-1 and TRBJ1-2, the complete variable domain is KAGVTQTPRYLIKTRGQQVTLSCSPISGHRSVSWYQQTPGQGLQFLFEYFSETQRNKGNFPGRFSGRQFSNSRSEMNVSTLELGDSALYLCASSSTGGHYGYTFGSGTRLTVV.

The rearrangement uses TRBV7-3 and TRBJ1-1; no reliable D call. Trimming removed 5 bases from V and 2 bases from J, with 9 bases in between. There are 13 residues in the CDR3. Germline V gives CDR1 SGHTA, CDR2 FQGTGA. The CDR3 region is CASSDQVNTEAFF. The CDR3 DNA sequence: TGTGCCAGCAGCGATCAGGTTAACACTGAAGCTTTCTTT.

The chain couples TRBV11-3 to TRBJ2-2; TRBD2 aligns across 9 bases. V trimming: 5 bases; J trimming: 7 bases; junction bases outside the gene matches: 8. Looked up from germline, CDR1 is SGHNT and CDR2 is YENEEA. The CDR3 is made up of 15 amino acids. The CDR3 protein is CASSRGGRAGGELFF. CDR3 DNA: TGTGCCAGCAGCCGGGGCGGGAGGGCTGGCGGGGAGCTGTTTTTT.

This chain links TRBV29-1 with TRBJ2-5, with D possibly matching TRBD2 (6 bases). Trimming took 6 bases from V and 5 from J, leaving 16 bases between them. From germline, CDR1 is SQVTM and CDR2 ANQGSEA. This CDR3 is 13 amino acids long. CDR3 in DNA: TGCAGCGTCCGACTAGGTATAGGGGAGACCCAGTACTTC. Encoded protein: CSVRLGIGETQYF.

The CDR3: CASSQPGAGNTIYF. CDR3 bases: TGCGCCAGCAGCCAACCAGGGGCTGGAAACACCATATATTTT. The V gene is TRBV4-1, the J gene TRBJ1-3; a possible D gene is TRBD1 (6 bases). V lost 2 bases to trimming and J lost 2 bases, with 7 bases between them. The CDR3 loop spans 14 amino acids. The germline CDR1 and CDR2 sequences are MGHRA and YSYEKL.

In this sample, this clone turned up once. The CDR3 sequence: CASSLEAAGPVQYF. CDR3 bases: TGTGCCAGCAGCTTAGAAGCTGCAGGTCCCGTTCAGTACTTC. The V and J genes are TRBV7-8 and TRBJ2-5, with D uncertain. Trimming stripped 1 base from V and 11 bases from J, with 17 bases between. The germline CDR1 and CDR2 sequences are SGHVS and FQNEAQ. CDR3 length equals 14 residues.

The chain links TRBV19 to TRBJ1-1; the D is unclear. Trimming pared 7 bases from V and 0 bases from J, leaving 9 bases between. The germline V gene has CDR1 LNHDA and CDR2 SQIVND (reference sequence). The CDR3 spans 13 residues. CDR3: CASIPSVNTEAFF. The CDR3 DNA is TGTGCCAGTATCCCGAGCGTGAACACTGAAGCTTTCTTT. Drawing the rest from reference TRBV19 and TRBJ1-1, the complete variable domain is DGGITQSPKYLFRKEGQNVTLSCEQNLNHDAMYWYRQDPGQGLRLIYYSQIVNDFQKGDIAEGYSVSREKKESFPLTVTSAQKNPTAFYLCASIPSVNTEAFFGQGTRLTVV.

The rearrangement links TRBV18 to TRBJ2-1; 8 bases map to TRBD2. The CDR3 is 14 amino acids. Unmatched junction bases numbered 7, after V lost 4 bases and J lost 8 bases. The V gene's germline CDR1 is KGHSH and CDR2 LQKENI. The CDR3 protein is CASSLTGLGDEQFF. The CDR3 nucleotides read TGTGCCAGCTCACTAACGGGACTAGGCGATGAGCAGTTCTTC.

The chain has TRBV7-2 and TRBJ2-1; D might be TRBD2 (6 bases). There are 14 residues in the CDR3. Germline CDR1 reads SGHTA; CDR2 reads FQGNSA. V was trimmed by 3 bases and J by 6 bases, leaving 12 bases between them. The chain's CDR3 is CASSLGGVGNEQFF. CDR3 DNA: TGTGCCAGCAGCTTGGGGGGTGTCGGCAATGAGCAGTTCTTC.

The CDR3 protein is CAWSGPPRGAQPGNTIYF. The CDR3 DNA follows: TGTGCCTGGAGTGGCCCCCCCCGGGGGGCGCAGCCTGGAAACACCATATATTTT. V and J are TRBV30 and TRBJ1-3; D is possibly TRBD1 (6 bases). Germline lookup yields CDR1 GTSNPN and CDR2 SVGIG (reference sequence). This CDR3 has 18 amino acids. V dropped 1 base and J dropped 2 bases, with 21 bases sitting between them.

The gene calls are TRBV28 and TRBJ1-1, with TRBD1 matching over 8 bases. J gave up 5 bases and V 7 bases, and 6 bases lay outside the gene matches. Looked up from germline, CDR1 is MDHEN and CDR2 is SYDVKM. This CDR3 is 13 amino acids long. CDR3 DNA sequence: TGTGCCAGCAAAGTCCAGGGGGCTACTGAAGCTTTCTTT. Translated, it gives CASKVQGATEAFF. The whole variable domain, filled in from reference TRBV28 and TRBJ1-1, reads DVKVTQSSRYLVKRTGEKVFLECVQDMDHENMFWYRQDPGLGLRLIYFSYDVKMKEKGDIPEGYSVSREKKERFSLILESASTNQTSMYLCASKVQGATEAFFGQGTRLTVV.

The chain employs TRBV7-6 and TRBJ2-3, with 10 bases matching TRBD2. After removal of 2 bases from V and 5 bases from J, the junction contained 7 bases not matched to a gene. This CDR3 spans 16 amino acids. Looked up from germline, CDR1 is SGHVS and CDR2 is FNYEAQ. The CDR3: CASSLFRAGGVDTQYF. The DNA for the CDR3 is TGTGCCAGCAGCTTATTTCGAGCGGGAGGGGTAGATACGCAGTATTTT.

The V and J genes are TRBV29-1 and TRBJ2-5, with 9 bases that match TRBD2. Germline CDR1 and CDR2: SQVTM and ANQGSEA. V was clipped by 4 bases and J by 4 bases; unmatched bases: 4. The length of the CDR3 is 13 residues. The CDR3 bases are TGCAGCGTTGGTAGCGGGAGTGGAGAGACCCAGTACTTC. The encoded protein is CSVGSGSGETQYF. The entire variable domain, with the rest obtained from reference TRBV29-1 and TRBJ2-5, is as follows: SAVISQKPSRDICQRGTSLTIQCQVDSQVTMMFWYRQQPGQSLTLIATANQGSEATYESGFVIDKFPISRPNLTFSTLTVSNMSPEDSSIYLCSVGSGSGETQYFGPGTRLLVL.

V is TRBV4-2 and J is TRBJ1-1; D ambiguous. Germline CDR1 LGHNA, CDR2 YNFKEQ. The ends were cut back, 4 bases at V and 0 bases at J, with 9 bases in the middle. The CDR3 contains 14 residues. The CDR3 bases are TGTGCCAGCAGCCCGGGAGGAATGAACACTGAAGCTTTCTTT. As protein: CASSPGGMNTEAFF.